This T cell receptor (beta chain) stems from a study of read filtering for tumor transcriptome and immune sequencing. Study background: After DNase treatment, RNA was made into whole-transcriptome libraries. RNA-seq yielded only about 75 to 1,400 TCR reads, IR-seq about 4 to 10.27 million.

This clonotype has ten or more counts. Molecular barcoded adaptors covering alpha/delta and beta/gamma chains were used on about 0.4 ug RNA. TCRdb redid the calling of the reads with MiXCR, one entry per CDR3 protein. The sample shows 43,000 or so distinct CDR3 sequences, roughly 12% of them seen only once. Bone marrow was sampled from every patient at the time of active disease. The receptor was derived from a donor aged 40 or older with multiple myeloma. The sequenced material came from a population of CD138-negative cells sorted from bone marrow.

The CDR3 sequence is CASSSSGVTKNIQYF. CDR3 DNA: TGTGCCAGCAGCTCCTCAGGGGTGACCAAAAACATTCAGTACTTC. The chain links TRBV5-6 to TRBJ2-4; D possibly corresponds to TRBD1 (6 bases). Germline V lookup: CDR1 SGHDT, CDR2 YYEEEE. This CDR3 contains 15 residues. The V end lost 3 bases, the J end lost 2 bases, and 12 bases lay between the germline ends.